This T cell receptor beta chain was captured in a study of type 1 regulatory T cells. Across the study: T-allo10 is an in vitro-generated, Tr1-enriched CD4 T cell product specific for alloantigen.

MiXCR, applied by TCRdb to the reads, yields one record per CDR3 protein. The top ten hold 2% to 2.5% of the sample, which has some 90,000 distinct CDR3 sequences, 31% seen once. The CDR3 has 15 residues. Trimming removed 5 bases from V and 2 bases from J, with 13 bases in between. Germline values: CDR1 SGHTA, CDR2 FQGTGA. The receptor's source is a human donor in good health. The chain uses TRBV7-3 and TRBJ1-3, with D possibly matching TRBD1 (5 bases). Sequenced: CD4+ T cells, either the whole sample or a sorted fraction (not recorded which). The CDR3 DNA reads as TGTGCCAGCAGCCAAGATCCAGGGCCTGGAAACACCATATATTTT. This codes for CASSQDPGPGNTIYF.